The text below deals with one T cell receptor (beta chain). Its antigen is unidentified. This record belongs to a study of cytotoxic CD8 clonotypes in ibrutinib-treated CLL. As for the study in general: By median around 70 months, 12 had progressed and about 15 stayed remitted; responses had been 2 complete and about 24 partial. Response sampling came at median roughly 11 months of treatment, ranging about 6 to 36 months. Whole-study results and caveats: Clonality went up at ibrutinib response and then declined back toward baseline at progression. The public clonotypes identified were infrequent and showed contraction or stability on treatment.

Germline-derived CDR1 and CDR2 are MNHNY and SVGAGI (reference sequence). The ends lost 5 bases at V and 10 bases at J; junction bases unmatched: 7. This CDR3 has 14 residues. Using immunoSEQ multiplex PCR, the repertoire was profiled, and TCRdb retains in-frame clones only, with some absent. The table lists 250,000 to 350,000 clones, around 69% of them singletons, with about 5.3% in the top ten. The receptor was isolated from a human donor with chronic lymphocytic leukemia. The input for sequencing was PBMCs, taken at disease progression, from a patient treated with ibrutinib. The J gene is TRBJ2-1, the V gene TRBV6-6; 11 bases fit TRBD2. This CDR3 reads CASSQPGLADEQFF. The CDR3 DNA reads as TGTGCCAGCAGTCAACCGGGACTAGCGGACGAGCAGTTCTTC.